Described below is a single TCR beta chain sequence and its context. Its cognate antigen is unknown. The CDR3 spans 15 residues. V lost 2 bases and J lost 7, with 14 bases in between. Germline CDR1 is MDHEN and CDR2 is SYDVKM. This sample was included in a study of T cells after yellow fever vaccination. For the study at large: SMART-Seq v4 Ultra Low Input prepared libraries from low-cell fractions.

General study findings and limits: Contaminating bulk clonotypes could be abundant in FACS-sorted repertoires. Overlap between CD4 and CD8 compartments was detected for a small share of clonotypes.

TCRdb ran MiXCR on the 5' RACE reads and lists one entry per CDR3 protein. The sample carries about 350,000 distinct CDR3 sequences, around 8.1% recorded once. The sample in question was PBMCs, obtained roughly 46 days after the first yellow fever vaccination. This TCR came from a man younger than 30 who received the YFV17D yellow fever vaccine. The V gene is TRBV28, the J gene TRBJ2-2, with D hard to call. CDR3 residues: CASSLGGPPFGELFF. The CDR3 DNA is TGTGCCAGCAGTTTAGGCGGACCTCCCTTCGGGGAGCTGTTTTTT.